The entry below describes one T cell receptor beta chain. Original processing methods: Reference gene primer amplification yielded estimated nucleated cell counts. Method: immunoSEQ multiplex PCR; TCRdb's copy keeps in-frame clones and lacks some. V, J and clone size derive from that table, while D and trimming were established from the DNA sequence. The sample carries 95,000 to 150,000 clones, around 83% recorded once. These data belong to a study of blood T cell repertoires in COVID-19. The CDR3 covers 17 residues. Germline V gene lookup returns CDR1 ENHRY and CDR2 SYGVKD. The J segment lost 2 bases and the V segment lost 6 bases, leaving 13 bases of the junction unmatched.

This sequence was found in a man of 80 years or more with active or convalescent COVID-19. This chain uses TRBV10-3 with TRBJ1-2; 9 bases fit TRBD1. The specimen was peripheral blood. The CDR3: CAISDQTGTGSNYGYTF. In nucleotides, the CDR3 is TGTGCCATCAGCGACCAAACCGGGACAGGGTCCAACTATGGCTACACCTTC.